Each of the 12 T cell receptor beta chains below was sequenced from the same sample in a study of Ad26.COV2.S vaccination and SARS-CoV-2 variants (dated by TCRdb to about 2021). What the treatment or condition label conveys for this sample: about 20 received Ad26.COV2.S at low or high dose, single or two shots; roughly five received placebo; per-sample allocation not given. Repertoires of vaccine and placebo recipients were sequenced from samples collected on day 63 after the first injection. Preparation of the library involved the immunoSEQ multiplex PCR assay. TCRdb took over this immuneACCESS table, retaining in-frame rearrangements with V and J assigned. Such tables are incomplete; in checked studies, under half of the missing clones stem from an unresolved V gene, and the remainder is unexplained. The sample data list around 500,000 clones, and 89% of these were observed just once. Of the sample, about 1.5% falls within the top ten clones.

Sequencing was performed on peripheral blood, taken in a trial of Ad26.COV2.S vaccine versus placebo. Receptors originate from a person aged 18 to 65 who received the Ad26.COV2.S COVID-19 vaccine or a placebo.

The chain has TRBV18 and TRBJ2-3; 7 bases map to TRBD2. CDR3 size: 16 residues. From germline, CDR1 is KGHSH and CDR2 LQKENI. Losses at the gene ends were 0 bases for V and 2 bases for J; bases not matched to a gene: 5. DNA of the CDR3: TGTGCCAGCTCACCACCGGCGCGGGGGTTCACAGATACGCAGTATTTT. It yields the protein CASSPPARGFTDTQYF.

This clone was observed at least ten times. The chain couples TRBV11-3 to TRBJ2-1, with D uncertain. This CDR3 is 13 amino acids long. V was clipped by 3 bases and J by 8 bases, with 11 bases between them. Germline loops: CDR1 SGHNT, CDR2 YENEEA. CDR3 in DNA: TGTGCCAGCAGCTTTTCTTATCGCGATGAGCAGTTCTTC. This encodes CASSFSYRDEQFF.

This sequence joins TRBV28 and TRBJ2-7; D remains ambiguous. Germline V lookup: CDR1 MDHEN, CDR2 SYDVKM. Trimming left V 4 bases short and J 4 bases short, with 8 bases between. CDR3 size: 12 residues. CDR3 bases: TGTGCCAGCAGTTCGGGTATTTACGAGCAGTACTTC. This codes for CASSSGIYEQYF.

In the case of this clone: The same CDR3 is also encoded by other DNA sequences in this sample. The chain uses TRBV5-4 and TRBJ1-2; a possible D gene is TRBD1 (5 bases). CDR3 size: 14 residues. V shed 4 bases and J shed 4 bases, with 14 bases lying between them. Germline CDR1 and CDR2: SGHNT and YYREEE (reference sequence). CDR3: CASSPGTGTYGYTF. The CDR3 DNA sequence: TGTGCCAGCAGCCCCGGGACGGGTACCTATGGCTACACCTTC. Filled out from reference TRBV5-4 and TRBJ1-2, the complete variable domain reads ETGVTQSPTHLIKTRGQQVTLRCSSQSGHNTVSWYQQALGQGPQFIFQYYREEENGRGNFPPRFSGLQFPNYSSELNVNALELDDSALYLCASSPGTGTYGYTFGSGTRLTVV.

The V call is TRBV7-6, the J call TRBJ2-3, with D maybe TRBD2 (5 bases). The CDR3 is 15 amino acids. Trimming pared 1 base from V and 0 bases from J, leaving 8 bases between. Germline loops: CDR1 SGHVS, CDR2 FNYEAQ. In DNA form, the CDR3 reads TGTGCCAGCAGCTTAGATAGCGATAGCACAGATACGCAGTATTTT. As protein: CASSLDSDSTDTQYF.

The chain has TRBV6-1 and TRBJ2-1; tentatively, D is TRBD2 (5 bases). Trimming cost V 2 bases and J 0 bases, with 11 bases left between them. CDR3 size: 16 residues. Germline CDR1 MNHNS, CDR2 SASEGT. The CDR3 protein is CASSESVGSSYNEQFF. For the CDR3, the DNA is TGTGCCAGCAGTGAATCCGTTGGGAGCTCCTACAATGAGCAGTTCTTC.

This clone was counted only a few times. The genes are TRBV6-5 and TRBJ2-2, with 7 bases matching TRBD1. With 6 bases clipped from V and 6 bases from J, the junction kept 10 bases outside the gene matches. This CDR3 is built from 15 residues. The germline gives CDR1 MNHEY, CDR2 SVGAGI. The CDR3 DNA is TGTGCCAGCAGGAGACAGGGAAAATGGCCCGGGGAGCTGTTTTTT. The encoded protein is CASRRQGKWPGELFF.

This chain uses TRBV28 with TRBJ1-5; D ambiguous. Trimming took off 7 bases at V and 10 bases at J, with 20 bases between the two ends. CDR1 and CDR2 (germline): MDHEN, SYDVKM. This CDR3 comprises 14 residues. The CDR3 region has the DNA TGTGCCAGCAATAAGGACGGCGGAGGGCGTCCCCAGCATTTT. Translated: CASNKDGGGRPQHF.

This sequence joins TRBV20-1 and TRBJ2-7; D call uncertain. Germline CDR1 reads DFQATT; CDR2 reads SNEGSKA (reference sequence). This CDR3 is built from 11 residues. V lost 6 bases and J 6 bases, leaving 12 bases between the germline ends. CDR3 residues: CSAPRLGEQYF. DNA for the CDR3: TGCAGTGCGCCAAGACTTGGCGAGCAGTACTTC.

This clone appeared a single time. Here the CDR3 reads CASSSGQGGTQYF. CDR3 DNA sequence: TGTGCCAGCAGCTCGGGACAGGGCGGGACCCAGTACTTC. The chain has TRBV7-3 and TRBJ2-5; TRBD1 matches 9 bases. This CDR3 has 13 amino acids. Germline trimming cut 4 bases from V and 7 bases from J; bases unmatched to any gene: 4. Looked up from germline, CDR1 is SGHTA and CDR2 is FQGTGA. Together with reference TRBV7-3 and TRBJ2-5, the CDR3 gives the full variable domain: GAGVSQTPSNKVTEKGKYVELRCDPISGHTALYWYRQSLGQGPEFLIYFQGTGAADDSGLPNDRFFAVRPEGSVSTLKIQRTERGDSAVYLCASSSGQGGTQYFGPGTRLLVL.

The chain recombines TRBV7-3 with TRBJ2-7; TRBD2 might be the D (5 bases). CDR3 length equals 19 residues. Germline CDR1 and CDR2: SGHTA and FQGTGA. V lost 4 bases to trimming and J lost 3 bases, with 28 bases between them. DNA of the CDR3: TGTGCCAGCAGCTCCCCCTGCCTGAGCGGCTCAACCTTCCTCTACGAGCAGTACTTC. Protein sequence: CASSSPCLSGSTFLYEQYF.

This chain joins TRBV18 and TRBJ2-1; a possible D gene is TRBD2 (5 bases). This CDR3 comprises 15 residues. The V end was cut by 2 bases, the J end by 7 bases, with 15 bases between. Germline CDR1 KGHSH, CDR2 LQKENI. As DNA, the CDR3 is TGTGCCAGCTCACCAGACGGGGTGGTCGTTAATGAGCAGTTCTTC. Protein product: CASSPDGVVVNEQFF.